The 4 T cell receptor beta chains given below trace back to one sample, sequenced in a study of blood T cell repertoires in COVID-19. TCRdb keeps only in-frame clones here, not all; method: immunoSEQ multiplex PCR. The sample holds around 350,000 clones, more than 75% seen once. The sequenced material came from peripheral blood. The receptors shown here come from a human donor in a cohort sampled during active COVID-19.

The genes are TRBV6-5 and TRBJ2-1; 7 bases fit TRBD2. From germline, CDR1 is MNHEY and CDR2 SVGAGI. V dropped 6 bases and J dropped 10; count of bases not matched to a gene: 9. The CDR3 contains 13 residues. The CDR3 spells CASRLERGGEQFF. The CDR3 region has the DNA TGTGCCAGCAGACTAGAACGGGGAGGGGAGCAGTTCTTC.

This sequence joins TRBV29-1 and TRBJ1-5; possible D gene TRBD1, 6 bases. The CDR3 loop spans 14 amino acids. Per the germline V gene, CDR1 is SQVTM and CDR2 is ANQGSEA. V was clipped by 4 bases and J by 5 bases, with 15 bases between them. This CDR3 reads CSVAPTGDDQPQHF. The CDR3 DNA sequence: TGCAGCGTTGCACCGACAGGTGATGATCAGCCCCAGCATTTT.

V is TRBV11-2 and J is TRBJ2-1; the match to TRBD1 covers 7 bases. Looked up from germline, CDR1 is SGHAT and CDR2 is FQNNGV. This CDR3 contains 14 residues. The V and J ends lost 5 bases and 5 bases, in that order; junction bases with no gene match: 6. CDR3 nucleotides: TGTGCCAGCAGCCAATACAGGGGAAACAATGAGCAGTTCTTC. This encodes CASSQYRGNNEQFF.

The chain uses TRBV9 and TRBJ2-5; TRBD2 might be the D (7 bases). This CDR3 has 14 amino acids. Trimming removed 2 bases at V and 4 bases at J, with 12 bases between. Germline values: CDR1 SGDLS, CDR2 YYNGEE. The DNA for the CDR3 is TGTGCCAGCAGCGTCAGGGGAGGGGGAGAGACCCAGTACTTC. This codes for CASSVRGGGETQYF.